These 18 T cell receptor beta chains came from one sample sequenced in a study of OX40 agonist ivuxolimab in advanced cancers. Profiling relied on immunoSEQ multiplex PCR, and the TCRdb table lists in-frame clones only, not all of them. Of 75,000 to 80,000 clones detected, roughly 87% appear once; the ten largest clones hold under 6.5%. The input for sequencing was CD4+ or CD8+ T cells sorted from blood, taken in a trial of the OX40 agonist ivuxolimab. These receptors were collected from an adult with an advanced solid tumor such as melanoma, head and neck, liver or kidney cancer.

The rearrangement uses TRBV27 and TRBJ1-4, with 7 bases matching TRBD1. The CDR3 totals 15 residues. V shed 2 bases and J 4 bases; nucleotides not matched to a gene: 4. CDR1 and CDR2 (germline): MNHEY, SMNVEV (reference sequence). As DNA, the CDR3 is TGTGCCAGCAGTTTAAACCGGGACAGTAATGAAAAACTGTTTTTT. Amino acids: CASSLNRDSNEKLFF.

The V and J genes are TRBV7-9 and TRBJ1-2; D possibly corresponds to TRBD1 (6 bases). CDR3 length: 14 amino acids. V was pared by 1 base and J by 7 bases, with 13 bases between. Germline values: CDR1 SEHNR, CDR2 FQNEAQ (reference sequence). The CDR3 sequence: CASSLDTGSGGYTF. The CDR3, as DNA: TGTGCCAGCAGCTTAGATACAGGGAGCGGTGGCTACACCTTC.

This clone was seen only once. This sequence joins TRBV4-1 and TRBJ2-7; D perhaps matches TRBD2 (5 bases). The CDR3 has 15 residues. Trimming took off 2 bases at V and 4 bases at J, with 15 bases between the two ends. Germline CDR1 MGHRA, CDR2 YSYEKL. CDR3: CASSQSRERRYEQYF. In nucleotides, the CDR3 is TGCGCCAGCAGCCAATCCCGGGAAAGGAGGTACGAGCAGTACTTC.

V is TRBV5-6 and J is TRBJ2-2; possibly TRBD1 for D (5 bases). This CDR3 comprises 15 residues. Trimming stripped 2 bases from V and 5 bases from J, with 13 bases between. Germline CDR1 reads SGHDT; CDR2 reads YYEEEE. CDR3 in DNA: TGTGCCAGCAGCTTAGGCAGGGCGACGACCGGGGAGCTGTTTTTT. This translates into CASSLGRATTGELFF.

This clone was seen a few times. This chain connects TRBV7-8 to TRBJ1-1; 9 bases are shared with TRBD1. V lost 0 bases and J lost 6; bases outside the gene matches: 5. This CDR3 has 15 amino acids. Germline CDR1 SGHVS, CDR2 FQNEAQ. The CDR3 DNA reads as TGTGCCAGCAGCTTAGCGGGACAGGGTTCCGCTGAAGCTTTCTTT. Residues: CASSLAGQGSAEAFF.

This clone turned up a few times. The CDR3 nucleotides read TGTGCCAGCAGCCTAGGACAGGGACTTCAAGAGACCCAGTACTTC. It is translated as CASSLGQGLQETQYF. V and J are TRBV6-5 and TRBJ2-5; 8 nucleotides align to TRBD1. The germline V gene encodes CDR1 MNHEY and CDR2 SVGAGI. With 6 bases clipped from V and 2 bases from J, the junction kept 8 bases outside the gene matches. The CDR3 totals 15 residues.

The rearrangement uses TRBV6-5 and TRBJ1-3; D is possibly TRBD1 (6 bases). Germline V CDR1 and CDR2: MNHEY, SVGAGI. V dropped 0 bases and J dropped 3 bases, with 12 bases sitting between them. The CDR3 is 16 residues long. The CDR3 nucleotides are TGTGCCAGCAGTTACTCGCGGGGGCAAGTTGGAAACACCATATATTTT. Encoded protein: CASSYSRGQVGNTIYF.

The rearrangement uses TRBV15 and TRBJ1-4, with D uncertain. V shed 0 bases and J shed 8 bases, with 13 bases lying between them. In germline, CDR1 is LNHNV, CDR2 YYDKDF (reference sequence). The CDR3 loop spans 15 amino acids. The CDR3 coding sequence is TGTGCCACCAGCAGAGATTGGGGAGCGGGAGAAAAACTGTTTTTT. Translation: CATSRDWGAGEKLFF.

The chain couples TRBV5-1 to TRBJ2-5; D is uncertain. The CDR3 is made up of 14 amino acids. The ends were cut back, 0 bases at V and 5 bases at J, with 11 bases in the middle. The germline CDR1 and CDR2 sequences are SGHRS and YFSETQ. The CDR3 sequence is CASSLDSLGETQYF. CDR3 DNA sequence: TGCGCCAGCAGCTTGGACAGTCTGGGGGAGACCCAGTACTTC.

The chain joins TRBV29-1 to TRBJ2-7, with D possibly TRBD1 on 6 matching bases. The CDR3 covers 12 residues. V was pared by 5 bases and J by 2 bases, with 10 bases between. Germline CDR1 SQVTM, CDR2 ANQGSEA. DNA of the CDR3: TGCAGCGTTAAACAGGGCCCCTACGAGCAGTACTTC. As protein: CSVKQGPYEQYF.

This clone came up once. V is TRBV2 and J is TRBJ2-3; no clear D. Germline CDR1 and CDR2: SNHLY and FYNNEI. V lost 3 bases and J lost 4, with 8 bases in between. The CDR3 runs to 13 residues. The CDR3 protein is CASSDVRADTQYF. The CDR3 region has the DNA TGTGCCAGCAGTGACGTAAGAGCAGATACGCAGTATTTT.

This clone has a single count. The V call is TRBV5-1, the J call TRBJ2-1; 8 bases line up with TRBD1. The CDR3 covers 14 residues. J was trimmed by 5 bases and V by 4 bases; bases with no gene match: 5. Germline CDR1 reads SGHRS; CDR2 reads YFSETQ. CDR3: CASSPGQAHNEQFF. The CDR3 coding sequence is TGCGCCAGCAGCCCGGGACAGGCACACAATGAGCAGTTCTTC.

The chain links TRBV18 to TRBJ1-1, with D unclear. This CDR3 is 13 amino acids long. Trimming removed 3 bases from V and 3 bases from J, with 8 bases in between. Germline CDR1 and CDR2: KGHSH and LQKENI. The CDR3 region is CASSPPTDTEAFF. The DNA of the CDR3 is TGTGCCAGCTCACCCCCTACGGACACTGAAGCTTTCTTT.

This sequence joins TRBV9 and TRBJ2-2; D not resolved. V was clipped by 3 bases and J by 2 bases, with 14 bases between them. The V gene's germline CDR1 is SGDLS and CDR2 YYNGEE. The CDR3 has 16 amino acids. The CDR3 loop reads CASSATWGFNTGELFF. DNA of the CDR3: TGTGCCAGCAGCGCTACCTGGGGATTTAACACCGGGGAGCTGTTTTTT.

The chain joins TRBV7-3 to TRBJ2-2; the D gene is possibly TRBD1 (6 bases). V was pared by 3 bases and J by 4 bases, with 12 bases between. The length of the CDR3 is 15 residues. In germline, CDR1 is SGHTA, CDR2 FQGTGA. The CDR3 region is CASSLITGPTGELFF. The DNA for the CDR3 is TGTGCCAGCAGCTTGATCACAGGGCCCACCGGGGAGCTGTTTTTT.

The rearrangement joins TRBV18 to TRBJ1-6, with D unresolved. V dropped 3 bases and J dropped 7 bases, with 13 bases sitting between them. In germline, CDR1 is KGHSH, CDR2 LQKENI. The CDR3 loop spans 15 amino acids. DNA of the CDR3: TGTGCCAGCTCACCGGAACCGCGTAAGAATTCACCCCTCCACTTT. It codes for CASSPEPRKNSPLHF.

This clone appeared once. The identical CDR3 is also encoded by other nucleotide sequences in the sample. The gene calls are TRBV30 and TRBJ2-5; D call uncertain. Germline V gives CDR1 GTSNPN, CDR2 SVGIG (reference sequence). V shed 0 bases and J shed 5 bases, with 7 bases lying between them. The CDR3 length is 12 residues. The CDR3 nucleotides read TGTGCCTGGAGTGTAGGTGGGGAGACCCAGTACTTC. It specifies CAWSVGGETQYF.

This clone was seen a single time. The J gene is TRBJ1-5, the V gene TRBV28; D is undetermined. The CDR3 consists of 14 residues. Germline CDR1 is MDHEN and CDR2 is SYDVKM. V was shortened by 8 bases and J by 0 bases, with 11 bases between the two germline ends. CDR3 amino acids: CASATFYSNQPQHF. The CDR3 nucleotides are TGTGCCAGCGCGACCTTTTATAGCAATCAGCCCCAGCATTTT.